This T cell receptor (beta chain) was observed in a study of neurological immune-mediated disorders. As for the cDNA, it was generated by 5'RACE with 10-nucleotide random UMIs. TCRdb reanalysed the 5' RACE reads using MiXCR and keeps one entry per CDR3 protein. The sample shows tens of thousands of distinct CDR3 sequences, about a sixth of them seen only once. The group of healthy controls was made up of people who were blood bank volunteers in Maryland, USA. Libraries used 2 million unsorted PBMCs kept frozen in RNAlater. At least ten counts were recorded for this clonotype. This CDR3 has 11 residues. Per germline, CDR1 SQVTM and CDR2 ANQGSEA. The V and J ends lost 7 bases and 3 bases respectively, with 9 bases between them.

This TCR came from a woman between 40 and 50 years old in good health. This chain joins TRBV29-1 and TRBJ1-1; D unclear. Input material: PBMCs. CDR3 region: CSASRDTEAFF. The CDR3 DNA is TGCAGCGCGAGCAGAGACACTGAAGCTTTCTTT.